Listed below are T cell receptor beta chains from one sample, sequenced in a study of T-cell reconstitution after alpha-beta-depleted transplantation in children. In TCRdb, the PCR reads were re-called with MiXCR into one record per CDR3 protein. The sample consists of about 830,000 distinct CDR3 sequences, about 16% of them appearing once. The specimen comprised PBMCs, mostly from graft donor cells, sampled 360 days after TCRalphabeta/CD19-depleted stem cell transplant. These receptors were collected from a male patient younger than 18 who had a stem cell transplant for acute lymphoblastic leukemia, so the T cells may come from the graft donor. Each CDR3 is given with its conserved first and last residue. The order of the fields is V gene, D gene, clone size, J gene, CDR3 protein, CDR3 DNA. D genes are given only for firm matches. Not every row has a clone size; where given, it reads once, few, many or a size class.

>TRBV6-2/TRBV6-3|-|many|TRBJ1-2
CATSLSSRGYTF
TGTGCCACCTCACTTTCCTCGCGTGGCTACACCTTC
>TRBV27|-|many|TRBJ2-2
CASSFRGNTGELFF
TGTGCCAGCAGTTTCCGGGGGAACACCGGGGAGCTGTTTTTT
>TRBV12-3/TRBV12-4|-|-|TRBJ2-1
CASSLYGLFEQFF
TGTGCCAGCAGTTTATATGGGCTTTTTGAGCAGTTCTTC
>TRBV3-1|-|many|TRBJ2-4
CASSQVHRLNIQYF
TGTGCCAGCAGCCAAGTACACAGGTTGAACATTCAGTACTTC
>TRBV6-5|TRBD1|-|TRBJ1-5
CASSPGQGGPSNQPQHF
TGTGCCAGCAGTCCGGGACAGGGCGGGCCTAGCAATCAGCCCCAGCATTTT
>TRBV20-1|TRBD1|-|TRBJ1-1
CSASLWGQKNTEAFF
TGCAGTGCTTCACTTTGGGGACAGAAGAACACTGAAGCTTTCTTT
>TRBV20-1|TRBD2|many|TRBJ2-3
CSAREERGGADTQYF
TGCAGTGCTAGAGAGGAGCGGGGGGGCGCGGATACGCAGTATTTT
>TRBV3-1|-|-|TRBJ2-6
CATSFSGANVLTF
TGTGCCACTAGCTTCTCTGGGGCCAACGTCCTGACTTTC
>TRBV7-9|-|-|TRBJ1-6
CASSSYSGPSNSPLHF
TGTGCCAGCAGCTCGTACTCTGGACCCTCCAATTCACCCCTCCACTTT
>TRBV6-1|-|once|TRBJ1-2
CASSESDNGYTF
TGTGCCAGCAGTGAATCTGATAATGGCTACACCTTC
>TRBV7-3|TRBD1|-|TRBJ1-2
CASSRDSTLYGYTF
TGTGCCAGCAGCAGGGACAGTACCCTCTATGGCTACACCTTC
>TRBV4-1|-|-|TRBJ2-7
CASSQDVLGGPTGRPYEQYF
TGCGCCAGCAGCCAAGATGTTTTAGGAGGGCCGACAGGGCGTCCCTACGAGCAGTACTTC
>TRBV29-1|-|few|TRBJ2-3
CSAVPKASESTDTQYF
TGCAGCGCCGTACCGAAGGCTAGCGAAAGCACAGATACGCAGTATTTT
>TRBV5-1|-|few|TRBJ1-2
CASRRRELLHGYTF
TGCGCCAGCAGACGCAGGGAGCTACTCCATGGCTACACCTTC
>TRBV5-1|-|many|TRBJ2-7
CASSLSGEGYEQYF
TGCGCCAGCAGCTTATCGGGAGAAGGGTACGAGCAGTACTTC
>TRBV10-1|-|few|TRBJ2-2
CASNVDLRGTGELFF
TGCGCCAGCAACGTGGACCTGCGTGGCACCGGGGAGCTGTTTTTT
>TRBV5-1|TRBD2|few|TRBJ2-3
CASSTGTSGFVTQYF
TGCGCCAGCAGCACTGGGACTAGCGGGTTTGTTACGCAGTATTTT
>TRBV6-5|-|few|TRBJ1-1
CASSYWRGRAGDTEAFF
TGTGCCAGCAGTTACTGGCGGGGGCGCGCAGGGGACACTGAAGCTTTCTTT
>TRBV6-5|-|-|TRBJ2-7
CASSYFQDTYYEQYF
TGTGCCAGCAGTTACTTCCAGGACACTTACTACGAGCAGTACTTC
>TRBV6-1|-|-|TRBJ2-1
CASRVGGTVEQFF
TGTGCCAGCAGGGTCGGGGGTACGGTTGAGCAGTTCTTC
>TRBV7-2|-|-|TRBJ2-2
CASSFETGGELFF
TGTGCCAGCAGCTTTGAGACCGGCGGGGAGCTGTTTTTT
>TRBV29-1|-|few|TRBJ2-7
CSVDAGRPPYEQYF
TGCAGCGTTGACGCAGGGCGCCCCCCCTACGAGCAGTACTTC
>TRBV5-1|TRBD1|many|TRBJ2-7
CASSLTGGRYEQYF
TGTGCCAGCAGTTTAACAGGGGGCAGGTACGAGCAGTACTTC
>TRBV27|-|-|TRBJ2-1
CASSFGVPYNEQFF
TGTGCCAGCAGTTTCGGGGTTCCCTACAATGAGCAGTTCTTC
>TRBV6-2/TRBV6-3|-|-|TRBJ2-7
CASSDGQPPLYEQYF
TGTGCCAGCAGTGATGGACAGCCCCCACTTTACGAGCAGTACTTC
>TRBV27|-|many|TRBJ2-7
CASSLFSDAIYEQYF
TGTGCCAGCAGTTTATTTTCGGACGCAATCTACGAGCAGTACTTC
>TRBV20-1|-|-|TRBJ1-2
CSAATGANYGYTF
TGCAGTGCCGCGACAGGAGCCAACTATGGCTACACCTTC
>TRBV20-1|-|-|TRBJ2-7
CSARRDVYEQYF
TGCAGTGCTAGGAGGGACGTCTACGAGCAGTACTTC
>TRBV11-2|TRBD2|-|TRBJ2-5
CASSFPGLARIETQYF
TGTGCCAGCAGCTTCCCGGGACTAGCGCGTATAGAGACCCAGTACTTC
>TRBV7-6|-|-|TRBJ1-6
CASSLREISNSPLHF
TGTGCCAGCAGCCTCAGGGAGATTTCTAACTCACCCCTCCACTTT
>TRBV12-3/TRBV12-4|-|-|TRBJ2-7
CASSSSDPIYEQYF
TGTGCCAGCAGCTCTTCTGACCCTATCTACGAGCAGTACTTC
>TRBV25-1|-|-|TRBJ2-7
CASSELGLSYEQYF
TGTGCCAGCAGTGAATTGGGCTTATCCTACGAGCAGTACTTC
>TRBV20-1|TRBD2|-|TRBJ2-7
CSASNAGLVNEQYF
TGCAGTGCTAGTAATGCAGGACTAGTTAACGAGCAGTACTTC
>TRBV6-2/TRBV6-3|TRBD2|-|TRBJ2-1
CASSYRSGTGNEQFF
TGTGCCAGCAGTTACCGTAGCGGGACGGGGAATGAGCAGTTCTTC
>TRBV24-1|TRBD2|-|TRBJ2-3
CATSDRLAGGPDTQYF
TGTGCCACCAGTGACCGACTAGCGGGAGGGCCGGATACGCAGTATTTT
>TRBV5-1|-|-|TRBJ2-2
CASSLAAAGWNTGELFF
TGCGCCAGCAGCTTGGCGGCGGCGGGATGGAACACCGGGGAGCTGTTTTTT
>TRBV6-5|-|-|TRBJ2-7
CASSYSSGDYEQYF
TGTGCCAGCAGTTACTCGAGTGGGGACTACGAGCAGTACTTC
>TRBV5-5|-|once|TRBJ2-1
CASSLAEPGAPEQFF
TGTGCCAGCAGCTTGGCGGAACCGGGAGCGCCTGAGCAGTTCTTC
>TRBV5-5|-|many|TRBJ1-5
CASSQPTTGQPQHF
TGTGCCAGCAGCCAGCCAACGACAGGTCAGCCCCAGCATTTT
>TRBV11-3|-|-|TRBJ2-7
CASSPTSYYEQYF
TGTGCCAGCAGTCCCACGTCGTACTACGAGCAGTACTTC
>TRBV7-9|TRBD1|-|TRBJ2-5
CASSRTGGPLGETQYF
TGTGCCAGCAGCCGGACAGGGGGCCCTTTGGGCGAGACCCAGTACTTC
>TRBV4-1|-|-|TRBJ2-6
CASSGKGGANVLTF
TGCGCCAGCAGCGGGAAGGGAGGGGCCAACGTCCTGACTTTC